This T cell receptor (beta chain) was profiled in a study of tumor-infiltrating lymphocytes in primary liver carcinoma. Whole-study context: Spanning 4.2 to 10 cm, the tumors were T1-T3 N0M0. Study-level points and caveats: Samples, which were bulk and unsorted, did not allow CD4+ and CD8+ repertoires to be compared.

Both blood RNA, taken from unsorted whole blood, and germline DNA were extracted. A constant-region primer served to make TCR beta cDNA from about 500 ng total RNA. Three-round nested multiplex PCR performed with slightly modified ARM-PCR produced the TCR beta libraries. A single record per CDR3 protein comes from TCRdb applying MiXCR to the multiplex PCR reads. The repertoire holds over 250,000 distinct CDR3 sequences, with approximately 54% as singletons. As to this clonotype: Its antigen is unknown.

The specimen sequenced was peripheral blood. The sequence was collected from a woman aged 30 to 39 with primary liver carcinoma and hepatitis B virus infection.

The CDR3 DNA follows: TGTGCCAGCAGCCGCTCGGAGACCGGGGAGCTGTTTTTT. Amino acids: CASSRSETGELFF. The chain has TRBV7-3 and TRBJ2-2; D remains unclear. CDR3 length: 13 residues. V was cut by 5 bases and J by 5 bases, with 9 bases left in between. CDR1 SGHTA and CDR2 FQGTGA come from the germline V gene. The entire variable domain, with the rest obtained from reference TRBV7-3 and TRBJ2-2, is as follows: GAGVSQTPSNKVTEKGKYVELRCDPISGHTALYWYRQSLGQGPEFLIYFQGTGAADDSGLPNDRFFAVRPEGSVSTLKIQRTERGDSAVYLCASSRSETGELFFGEGSRLTVL.